These 26 T cell receptor beta chains were all obtained from the same sample, sequenced in a study of regulatory T cells in long-lasting Graves disease. Through Arm-PCR of CDR3 regions and iRepertoire HTBI primers, TCR beta libraries were built. Via MiXCR, TCRdb re-called the multiplex PCR reads, giving one row per CDR3 protein. The sample includes 650,000 to 850,000 distinct CDR3 sequences, around 30% of them seen just once. Time point of the sample: persistent/refractory GD, antithyroid drugs over 5 years with positive TRAb. The TCR library was prepared using RNA isolated from PBMCs. Sequenced material: peripheral blood mononuclear cells (PBMCs), taken when the disease was refractory, from a patient treated with antithyroid drugs. These receptors originate from a female donor with Graves disease.

This clonotype was seen ten or more times. V is TRBV12-3 or TRBV12-4 and J is TRBJ1-1, with D maybe TRBD1 (6 bases). The CDR3 has 16 residues. V lost 5 bases and J lost 0, with 16 bases in between. The CDR3 reads CASSTGTRRMNTEAFF. The CDR3 DNA reads TGTGCCAGCAGTACCGGGACAAGAAGGATGAACACTGAAGCTTTCTTT.

This clonotype came up many times. V is TRBV6-1 and J is TRBJ1-5, with TRBD1 identical over 7 bases. Trimming cost V 6 bases and J 4 bases; bases outside gene matches: 9. This CDR3 region has 15 residues. Germline V gene sequence: CDR1 MNHNS, CDR2 SASEGT. For the CDR3, the DNA is TGTGCCAGCAGCTCCGACAGGGTGTTAAATCAGCCCCAGCATTTT. Encoded protein: CASSSDRVLNQPQHF.

In its sample, this clonotype was seen a few times. V gene TRBV5-1 combines with J gene TRBJ1-4, with TRBD1 identical over 8 bases. With V trimmed by 4 bases and J by 6 bases, 5 bases remained unmatched. The CDR3 has 14 residues. Looked up from germline, CDR1 is SGHRS and CDR2 is YFSETQ. CDR3 loop: CASSRTGMDEKLFF. Here the CDR3 DNA reads TGCGCCAGCAGCCGGACAGGGATGGATGAAAAACTGTTTTTT. The full variable domain, completed using reference TRBV5-1 and TRBJ1-4, is KAGVTQTPRYLIKTRGQQVTLSCSPISGHRSVSWYQQTPGQGLQFLFEYFSETQRNKGNFPGRFSGRQFSNSRSEMNVSTLELGDSALYLCASSRTGMDEKLFFGSGTQLSVL.

This clonotype was found many times. This sequence joins TRBV27 and TRBJ1-2, with 7 bases that match TRBD1. Germline trimming cut 6 bases from V and 2 bases from J; bases unmatched to any gene: 6. The CDR3 runs 14 residues. Looked up from germline, CDR1 is MNHEY and CDR2 is SMNVEV (reference sequence). The CDR3 DNA is TGTGCCAGCAGAAACAGGGGCGGGAACTATGGCTACACCTTC. Residues: CASRNRGGNYGYTF.

This clonotype has only a few counts. This chain connects TRBV30 to TRBJ1-3; no clear D gene. Germline V gene sequence: CDR1 GTSNPN, CDR2 SVGIG (reference sequence). This CDR3 has 12 amino acids. The V end lost 2 bases, the J end lost 3 bases, and 5 bases lay between the germline ends. In DNA, the CDR3 is TGTGCCTGGAGTTATCGTGGAAACACCATATATTTT. Amino acid sequence: CAWSYRGNTIYF.

CDR3 region: CASIGRETSGFTDTQYF. CDR3 in DNA: TGTGCCAGCATCGGGAGGGAGACTAGCGGATTCACAGATACGCAGTATTTT. This rearrangement joins TRBV2 to TRBJ2-3, with 9 positions matching TRBD2. V lost 7 bases, J lost 2 bases, and 13 bases stayed unmatched. This CDR3 comprises 17 residues. Germline CDR1 and CDR2: SNHLY and FYNNEI.

The sample holds many counts of this clonotype. In DNA, the CDR3 is TGTGCCAGCAGTTTCAGGTGGAACACTGAAGCTTTCTTT. Encoded protein: CASSFRWNTEAFF. The chain carries TRBV28 and TRBJ1-1; D remains ambiguous. V was clipped by 3 bases and J by 1 base, with 6 bases between them. Germline V CDR1 and CDR2: MDHEN, SYDVKM. This CDR3 has 13 amino acids.

This clonotype occurred many times. The chain is built from TRBV9 and TRBJ2-5; 11 bases match TRBD2. J lost 5 bases, V lost 4 bases, and 7 bases had no gene match. The CDR3 consists of 15 residues. CDR1 and CDR2 from the germline V gene are SGDLS and YYNGEE. The CDR3 spells CASSSGTSGHETQYF. CDR3 DNA sequence: TGTGCCAGCAGCTCCGGGACTAGCGGACATGAGACCCAGTACTTC. The full variable domain, its missing parts supplied by reference TRBV9 and TRBJ2-5, is DSGVTQTPKHLITATGQRVTLRCSPRSGDLSVYWYQQSLDQGLQFLIQYYNGEERAKGNILERFSAQQFPDLHSELNLSSLELGDSALYFCASSSGTSGHETQYFGPGTRLLVL.

This chain joins TRBV6-1 and TRBJ2-7; tentatively, D is TRBD1 (5 bases). CDR3 size: 15 residues. Germline CDR1 MNHNS, CDR2 SASEGT. Trimming removed 5 bases at V and 0 bases at J, with 14 bases between. The DNA for the CDR3 is TGTGCCAGCAGTAGGGGCCTCTCGAGCTCCTACGAGCAGTACTTC. It encodes CASSRGLSSSYEQYF.

This rearrangement joins TRBV2 to TRBJ2-7; D perhaps matches TRBD2 (6 bases). Trimming cost V 11 bases and J 2 bases, with 16 bases left between them. CDR1 is SNHLY and CDR2 is FYNNEI in the germline V gene. This CDR3 comprises 13 residues. CDR3 DNA sequence: TGTGCCCGGCTTACGCGGGGTACCTACGAGCAGTACTTC. This sequence encodes CARLTRGTYEQYF.

This clonotype was picked up a small number of times. A read error may produce the germline difference seen at one junction end. The V call is TRBV5-1, the J call TRBJ1-1; a possible D gene is TRBD1 (5 bases). Germline-derived CDR1 and CDR2 are SGHRS and YFSETQ. This CDR3 spans 14 amino acids. CDR3 DNA: TGTGCCAGCAGCTTGGCAGGGAGCGGGACTGAAGCTTTCTTT. Its protein product is CASSLAGSGTEAFF.

The V and J genes are TRBV19 and TRBJ2-2, with D tentatively TRBD2 (5 bases). Between the trimmed V and J ends, which lost 4 bases and 5 bases, there was a span of 11 bases. Germline V lookup: CDR1 LNHDA, CDR2 SQIVND (reference sequence). The CDR3 is made up of 14 amino acids. In DNA form, the CDR3 reads TGTGCCAGTAGTAGGGCCTGGAGGACCGGGGAGCTGTTTTTT. It specifies CASSRAWRTGELFF.

The chain links TRBV20-1 to TRBJ2-5; 13 bases fit TRBD2. The germline V gene has CDR1 DFQATT and CDR2 SNEGSKA (reference sequence). V lost 5 bases and J lost 5; bases outside the gene matches: 8. The CDR3 totals 15 residues. The CDR3 coding sequence is TGCAGTGCTGCCAAGGGACTAGCGGGAATGGAGACCCAGTACTTC. Translating gives CSAAKGLAGMETQYF.

This chain joins TRBV20-1 and TRBJ1-1, with D possibly TRBD1 on 6 matching bases. V was shortened by 0 bases and J by 9 bases, with 17 bases between the two germline ends. The CDR3 consists of 14 residues. Germline V gene lookup returns CDR1 DFQATT and CDR2 SNEGSKA (reference sequence). The CDR3 DNA follows: TGCAGTGCTAGAGATGGCCGCAGGGGACGAAAAGCTTTCTTT. Protein sequence: CSARDGRRGRKAFF.

As DNA, the CDR3 is TGCGCCAGCAGTGAGACAGGAAATAGCAATCAGCCCCAGCATTTT. Amino acid sequence: CASSETGNSNQPQHF. The gene calls are TRBV10-2 and TRBJ1-5, with D maybe TRBD1 (5 bases). V was shortened by 2 bases and J by 0 bases, with 8 bases between the two germline ends. The CDR3 has 15 amino acids. CDR1 and CDR2 from the germline V gene are WSHSY and SAAADI.

This clonotype has only a few counts. This rearrangement joins TRBV28 to TRBJ1-2; perhaps TRBD1 as D (6 bases). This CDR3 is built from 13 residues. Per germline, CDR1 MDHEN and CDR2 SYDVKM. CDR3 loop: CGVSGQPHYGYTF. The CDR3 DNA reads TGTGGGGTTTCTGGACAGCCACACTATGGCTACACCTTC.

This clonotype was seen repeatedly, ten times or more. The chain couples TRBV6-1 to TRBJ1-1; D is unclear. Germline CDR1 is MNHNS and CDR2 is SASEGT. Trimming removed 6 bases at V and 7 bases at J, with 15 bases between. This CDR3 is built from 13 residues. CDR3 sequence (DNA): TGTGCCAGCAGCCCCACGGAAGGAATTGAAGCTTTCTTT. Translation: CASSPTEGIEAFF.

The chain uses TRBV5-1 and TRBJ2-5, with 8 bases matching TRBD2. Germline V gene lookup returns CDR1 SGHRS and CDR2 YFSETQ. This CDR3 comprises 15 residues. V trimming: 4 bases; J trimming: 4 bases; junction bases outside the gene matches: 9. The CDR3 loop reads CASSISGTGGETQYF. DNA for the CDR3: TGCGCCAGCAGCATTAGCGGGACTGGGGGAGAGACCCAGTACTTC.

This clonotype showed up just once. The chain joins TRBV19 to TRBJ1-5; 8 bases line up with TRBD1. The V gene's germline CDR1 is LNHDA and CDR2 SQIVND (reference sequence). The CDR3 contains 15 residues. Trimming took 3 bases from V and 3 from J; bases not matched to a gene: 4. CDR3 nucleotides: TGTGCCAGTAGTATGGGACAGGCTTACAATCAGCCCCAGCATTTT. Its protein product is CASSMGQAYNQPQHF.

V usage is TRBV11-2 and J usage is TRBJ2-5, with D maybe TRBD1 (5 bases). The germline V gene encodes CDR1 SGHAT and CDR2 FQNNGV. Trimming stripped 1 base from V and 3 bases from J, with 9 bases between. The CDR3 loop spans 14 amino acids. The CDR3: CASSLVRQKETQYF. The CDR3 nucleotides read TGTGCCAGCAGCTTAGTAAGACAGAAAGAGACCCAGTACTTC. Supplemented by reference TRBV11-2 and TRBJ2-5, the full variable domain reads EAGVAQSPRYKIIEKRQSVAFWCNPISGHATLYWYQQILGQGPKLLIQFQNNGVVDDSQLPKDRFSAERLKGVDSTLKIQPAKLEDSAVYLCASSLVRQKETQYFGPGTRLLVL.

The table lists this clonotype with a few counts. The chain links TRBV18 to TRBJ1-4, with D perhaps matching TRBD1 (5 bases). Germline assignment: CDR1 KGHSH and CDR2 LQKENI. The CDR3 is made up of 15 amino acids. V shed 2 bases and J shed 4 bases, with 11 bases lying between them. DNA for the CDR3: TGTGCCAGCTCACCAGCCCAGGGCCTTAATGAAAAACTGTTTTTT. This sequence encodes CASSPAQGLNEKLFF. Looking up the rest from reference TRBV18 and TRBJ1-4 gives the full variable domain: NAGVMQNPRHLVRRRGQEARLRCSPMKGHSHVYWYRQLPEEGLKFMVYLQKENIIDESGMPKERFSAEFPKEGPSILRIQQVVRGDSAAYFCASSPAQGLNEKLFFGSGTQLSVL.

The sample holds many counts of this clonotype. The chain carries TRBV6-5 and TRBJ2-5, with D hard to call. The CDR3 covers 17 residues. Trimming left V 1 base short and J 1 base short, with 16 bases between. Germline loops: CDR1 MNHEY, CDR2 SVGAGI. CDR3 loop: CASSYYGIGPTQETQYF. In DNA form, the CDR3 reads TGTGCCAGCAGTTACTATGGCATCGGGCCAACCCAAGAGACCCAGTACTTC.

The V gene is TRBV2, the J gene TRBJ1-5; no clear D gene. Deletions cut 7 bases from V and 6 bases from J, with 16 bases between. Germline V lookup: CDR1 SNHLY, CDR2 FYNNEI. The CDR3 is made up of 14 amino acids. This CDR3 is CASTEGGKRQPQHF. As DNA, the CDR3 is TGTGCCAGCACCGAGGGAGGGAAACGTCAGCCCCAGCATTTT.

A few counts support this clonotype. The chain uses TRBV28 and TRBJ1-2, with 7 bases lining up with TRBD1. V shed 5 bases and J 7 bases; nucleotides not matched to a gene: 4. Germline CDR1 and CDR2: MDHEN and SYDVKM. This CDR3 is 12 amino acids long. The CDR3 region has the DNA TGTGCCAGCAGTCTACAGGGGCTTGGCTACACCTTC. Translated, it gives CASSLQGLGYTF.

This clonotype was counted a few times. The chain couples TRBV12-3 or TRBV12-4 to TRBJ1-6, with unresolved D. V was shortened by 3 bases and J by 0 bases, with 12 bases between the two germline ends. The CDR3 is 17 amino acids. CDR3 DNA sequence: TGTGCCAGCAGTTTGTTGGCAGGAAGCTCCTATAATTCACCCCTCCACTTT. This gives the protein CASSLLAGSSYNSPLHF.

The V gene is TRBV27, the J gene TRBJ1-2, with a weak D call TRBD1 (6 bases). The CDR3 has 15 amino acids. Germline CDR1 MNHEY, CDR2 SMNVEV (reference sequence). V gave up 4 bases and J gave up 5 bases, with 17 bases separating them. CDR3 nucleotides: TGTGCCAGCAGTTATCACAGGGACCAGCGGTATGGCTACACCTTC. Protein: CASSYHRDQRYGYTF.